This TCR beta chain was identified in a study of T-cell reconstitution after alpha-beta-depleted transplantation in children. Unique molecular identifiers were incorporated during preparation of the TCRbeta library. Using its own MiXCR run on the PCR reads, TCRdb lists one record per CDR3 protein. Of roughly 670,000 distinct CDR3 sequences listed, less than 15% are singletons. This clonotype was picked up one time. Its antigen is not identified. This may come from a read error, since a much larger clone is one base off. Study-wide findings and caveats: Some patients showed high day-60 TCRbeta diversity, which derived from surviving recipient T cells and thymic progenitors.

With V trimmed by 2 bases and J by 8 bases, 8 bases remained unmatched. Germline CDR1 reads MDHEN; CDR2 reads SYDVKM. CDR3 size: 16 residues. Sequenced here: PBMCs, sampled before TCRalphabeta/CD19-depleted stem cell transplant. This TCR came from a girl between 2 and 10 years old with congenital amegakaryocytic thrombocytopenia, due to receive a stem cell transplant. The genes are TRBV28 and TRBJ2-1, with 11 bases that match TRBD2. The CDR3 spells CASSLRTLAGDHEQFF. CDR3 nucleotide sequence: TGTGCCAGCAGTTTACGGACACTAGCGGGAGATCATGAGCAGTTCTTC.